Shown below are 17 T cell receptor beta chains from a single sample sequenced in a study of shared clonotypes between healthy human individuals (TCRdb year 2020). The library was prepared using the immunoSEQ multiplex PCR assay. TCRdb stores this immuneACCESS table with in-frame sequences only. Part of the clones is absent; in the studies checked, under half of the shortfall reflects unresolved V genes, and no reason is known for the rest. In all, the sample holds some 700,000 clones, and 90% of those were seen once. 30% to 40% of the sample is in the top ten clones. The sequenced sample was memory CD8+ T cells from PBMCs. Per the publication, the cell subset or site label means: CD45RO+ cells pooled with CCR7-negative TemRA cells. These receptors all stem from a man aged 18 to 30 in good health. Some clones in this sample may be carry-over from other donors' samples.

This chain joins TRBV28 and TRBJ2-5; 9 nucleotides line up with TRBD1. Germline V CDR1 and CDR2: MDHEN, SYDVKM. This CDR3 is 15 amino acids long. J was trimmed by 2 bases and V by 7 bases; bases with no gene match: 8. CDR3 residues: CASTRGTGRQETQYF. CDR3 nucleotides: TGTGCCAGCACGAGGGGGACAGGGAGGCAAGAGACCCAGTACTTC.

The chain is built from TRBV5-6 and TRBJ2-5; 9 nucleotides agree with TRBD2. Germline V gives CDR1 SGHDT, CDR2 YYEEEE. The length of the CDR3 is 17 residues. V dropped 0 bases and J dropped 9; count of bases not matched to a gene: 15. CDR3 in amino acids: CASSLELAGGSGLAQYF. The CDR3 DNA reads TGTGCCAGCAGCTTGGAACTAGCGGGCGGGTCAGGGTTGGCCCAGTACTTC.

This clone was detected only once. The CDR3 bases are TGTGCCAGCAGCTCAGCGGGACTTTTAGACACTGAAGCTTTCTTT. This codes for CASSSAGLLDTEAFF. The V and J genes are TRBV7-9 and TRBJ1-1, with TRBD1 as a possible D gene (5 bases). Trimming took off 4 bases at V and 3 bases at J, with 15 bases between the two ends. Germline V CDR1 and CDR2: SEHNR, FQNEAQ (reference sequence). The CDR3 has 15 amino acids.

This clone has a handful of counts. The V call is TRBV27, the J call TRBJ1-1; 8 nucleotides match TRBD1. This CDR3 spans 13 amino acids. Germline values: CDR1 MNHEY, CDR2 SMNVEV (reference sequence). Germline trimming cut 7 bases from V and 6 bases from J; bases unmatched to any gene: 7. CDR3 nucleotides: TGTGCCAGCAAACAGGGGGGGAGCGCTGAAGCTTTCTTT. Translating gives CASKQGGSAEAFF.

The CDR3 sequence: CASSDRGGLNEQFF. The CDR3 DNA follows: TGTGCCAGCAGCGACAGGGGCGGGTTAAATGAGCAGTTCTTC. The V gene is TRBV6-6, the J gene TRBJ2-1; 8 bases map to TRBD1. This CDR3 spans 14 amino acids. In germline, CDR1 is MNHNY, CDR2 SVGAGI (reference sequence). Unmatched junction bases numbered 8, after V lost 6 bases and J lost 7 bases.

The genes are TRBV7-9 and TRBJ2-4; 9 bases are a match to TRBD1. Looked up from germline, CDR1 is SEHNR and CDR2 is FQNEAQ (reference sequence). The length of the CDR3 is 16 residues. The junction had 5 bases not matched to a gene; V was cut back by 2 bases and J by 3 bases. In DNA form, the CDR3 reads TGTGCCAGCAGCTTAAGGGACAGGGAGAGCAAAAACATTCAGTACTTC. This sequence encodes CASSLRDRESKNIQYF. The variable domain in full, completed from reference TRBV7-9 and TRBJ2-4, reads DTGVSQNPRHKITKRGQNVTFRCDPISEHNRLYWYRQTLGQGPEFLTYFQNEAQLEKSRLLSDRFSAERPKGSFSTLEIQRTEQGDSAMYLCASSLRDRESKNIQYFGAGTRLSVL.

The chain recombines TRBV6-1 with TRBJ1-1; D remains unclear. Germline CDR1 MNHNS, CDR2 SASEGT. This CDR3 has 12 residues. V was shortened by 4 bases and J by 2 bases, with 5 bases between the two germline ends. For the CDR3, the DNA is TGTGCCAGCAGTGTCCTAAACACTGAAGCTTTCTTT. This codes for CASSVLNTEAFF.

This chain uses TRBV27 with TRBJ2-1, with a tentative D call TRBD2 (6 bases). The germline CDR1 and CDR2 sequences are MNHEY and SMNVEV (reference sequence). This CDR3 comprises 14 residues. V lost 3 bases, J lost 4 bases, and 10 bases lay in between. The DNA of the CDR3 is TGTGCCAGCAGTTTGGGGACTCCATACAATGAGCAGTTCTTC. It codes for CASSLGTPYNEQFF.

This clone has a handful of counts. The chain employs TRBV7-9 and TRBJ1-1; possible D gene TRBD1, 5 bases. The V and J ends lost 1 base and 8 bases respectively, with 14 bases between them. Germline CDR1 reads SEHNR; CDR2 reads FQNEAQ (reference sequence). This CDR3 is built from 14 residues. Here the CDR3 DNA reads TGTGCCAGCAGCTTAGTTTCCGGGACCGGGGAAGCTTTCTTT. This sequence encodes CASSLVSGTGEAFF.

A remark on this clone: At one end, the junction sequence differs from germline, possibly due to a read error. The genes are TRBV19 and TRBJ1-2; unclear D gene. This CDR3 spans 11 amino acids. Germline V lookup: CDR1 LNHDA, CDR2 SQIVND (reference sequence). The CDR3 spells CASRDQPGFVF. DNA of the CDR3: TGTGCCAGTAGGGACCAACCGGGCTTCGTTTTC.

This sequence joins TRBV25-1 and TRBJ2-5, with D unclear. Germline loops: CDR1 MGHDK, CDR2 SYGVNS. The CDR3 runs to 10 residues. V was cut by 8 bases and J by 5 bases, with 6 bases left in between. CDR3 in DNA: TGTGCCAGCTCATGGGAGACCCAGTACTTC. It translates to CASSWETQYF.

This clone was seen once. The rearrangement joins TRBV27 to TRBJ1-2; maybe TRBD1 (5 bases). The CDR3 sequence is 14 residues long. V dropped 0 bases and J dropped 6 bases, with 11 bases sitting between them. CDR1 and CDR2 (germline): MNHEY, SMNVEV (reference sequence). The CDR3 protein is CASSLSPGRDGYTF. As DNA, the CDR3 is TGTGCCAGCAGTTTATCCCCCGGCAGGGATGGCTACACCTTC.

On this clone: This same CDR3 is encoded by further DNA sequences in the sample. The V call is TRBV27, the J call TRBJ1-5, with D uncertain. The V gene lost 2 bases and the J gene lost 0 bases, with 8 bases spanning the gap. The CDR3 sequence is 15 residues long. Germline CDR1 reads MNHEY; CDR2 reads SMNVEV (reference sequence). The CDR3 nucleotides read TGTGCCAGCAGTTTAAGCGGTTATAGCAATCAGCCCCAGCATTTT. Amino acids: CASSLSGYSNQPQHF.

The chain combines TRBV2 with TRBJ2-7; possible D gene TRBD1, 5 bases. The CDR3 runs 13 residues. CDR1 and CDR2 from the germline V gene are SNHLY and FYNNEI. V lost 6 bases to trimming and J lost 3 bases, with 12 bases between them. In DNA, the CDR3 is TGTGCCAGCAGCCCCAATGACAGCTACGAGCAGTACTTC. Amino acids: CASSPNDSYEQYF.

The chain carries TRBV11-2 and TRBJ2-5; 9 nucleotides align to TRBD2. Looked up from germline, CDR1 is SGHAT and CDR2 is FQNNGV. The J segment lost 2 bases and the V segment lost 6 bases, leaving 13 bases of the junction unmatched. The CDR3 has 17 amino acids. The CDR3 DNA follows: TGTGCCAGCAGTATTAGCGGGAGTTTTCTCGTACAAGAGACCCAGTACTTC. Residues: CASSISGSFLVQETQYF.

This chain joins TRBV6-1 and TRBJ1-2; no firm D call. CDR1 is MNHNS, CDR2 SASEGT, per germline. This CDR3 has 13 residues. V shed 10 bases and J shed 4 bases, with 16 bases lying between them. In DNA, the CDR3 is TGTGCCACCCTCATAACAGACCGCTATGGCTACACCTTC. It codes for CATLITDRYGYTF.

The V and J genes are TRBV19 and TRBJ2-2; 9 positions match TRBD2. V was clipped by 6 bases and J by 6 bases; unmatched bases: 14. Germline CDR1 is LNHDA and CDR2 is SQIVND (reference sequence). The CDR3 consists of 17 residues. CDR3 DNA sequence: TGTGCCAGTAGATTGCTAGCGGGACGTCGTGGCGCCGGGGAGCTGTTTTTT. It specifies CASRLLAGRRGAGELFF. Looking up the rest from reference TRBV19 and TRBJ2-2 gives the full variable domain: DGGITQSPKYLFRKEGQNVTLSCEQNLNHDAMYWYRQDPGQGLRLIYYSQIVNDFQKGDIAEGYSVSREKKESFPLTVTSAQKNPTAFYLCASRLLAGRRGAGELFFGEGSRLTVL.